These 19 T cell receptor beta chains were all obtained from the same sample, sequenced in a study of tumor-infiltrating lymphocytes in primary liver carcinoma. The source material, about 20-30 mg of unsorted bulk tissue, was used to co-extract RNA and DNA. TCR beta cDNA was prepared out of roughly 500 ng total RNA by means of a constant-region primer. Generation of the TCR beta libraries relied on three nested multiplex PCR rounds using slightly modified ARM-PCR. Forward primers for TRBV1-TRBV30 and a C-beta reverse primer served the first two PCR rounds, at about 10 cycles each. TCRdb re-analysed the multiplex PCR reads in MiXCR, keeping a single row per CDR3 protein. The sample contains about 54,000 distinct CDR3 sequences, 60% to 75% of which appear only once. The sequenced sample was liver tumor tissue from sampling region 2. This sample's subset: tumor region T2, inferior pole. The receptors here all came from a middle-aged man with primary liver carcinoma and hepatitis B virus infection.

Remarks on this clonotype: This may come from a read error, since a much larger clone is one base off. For the CDR3, the DNA is TGTGCCAGTAGTCCCCTCCCGAGAGCTGCGGAGACCCAGTACTTC. Its translation: CASSPLPRAAETQYF. V gene TRBV19 combines with J gene TRBJ2-5; no firm D call. Germline V CDR1 and CDR2: LNHDA, SQIVND (reference sequence). The length of the CDR3 is 15 residues. V dropped 5 bases and J dropped 5 bases, with 18 bases sitting between them.

With respect to this clonotype: One junction end disagrees with the germline gene, perhaps due to a read error. J is TRBJ2-7 and V is TRBV6-1, with TRBD1 as a possible D gene (5 bases). The CDR3 length is 18 residues. CDR1 is MNHNS, CDR2 SASEGT, per germline. In DNA form, the CDR3 reads TGTGACAGCAGTGCTACAGGCGGCTGGCGCCTGACCTCCTGCGAGCAGTACTTC. Its translation: CDSSATGGWRLTSCEQYF.

This clonotype occurred many times. The V call is TRBV5-1, the J call TRBJ1-1; D unclear. V was shortened by 2 bases and J by 0 bases, with 8 bases between the two germline ends. Germline V CDR1 and CDR2: SGHRS, YFSETQ. The CDR3 length is 14 residues. CDR3 residues: CASSFGAVNTEAFF. The CDR3 DNA reads as TGCGCCAGCAGCTTTGGCGCAGTGAACACTGAAGCTTTCTTT.

As for this clonotype: The junction does not match germline at one end; this may be a read error. This chain links TRBV28 with TRBJ1-6, with D possibly being TRBD1 (6 bases). The CDR3 sequence is 13 residues long. Looked up from germline, CDR1 is MDHEN and CDR2 is SYDVKM. The CDR3 DNA reads as TGTGACAGCACTTTCAGGGGAGGATCACCCCTCCACTTT. It is translated as CDSTFRGGSPLHF.

This clonotype is large (0.1 to 1%). The rearrangement uses TRBV11-2 and TRBJ1-1; 10 positions match TRBD1. The J segment lost 4 bases and the V segment lost 5 bases, leaving 13 bases of the junction unmatched. The CDR3 totals 17 residues. Germline V CDR1 and CDR2: SGHAT, FQNNGV. The CDR3 loop is CASSRMGGQGFGTEAFF. The CDR3 DNA is TGTGCCAGCAGCCGAATGGGGGGACAGGGGTTCGGCACTGAAGCTTTCTTT.

Regarding this clonotype: Compared with germline, one end of the junction differs, possibly owing to a read error. The chain joins TRBV11-2 to TRBJ1-1, with TRBD1 as a possible D gene (5 bases). Germline V gene data show CDR1 as SGHAT and CDR2 as FQNNGV. The CDR3 consists of 14 residues. The CDR3 reads CASNLVGAYTDAFF. DNA for the CDR3: TGTGCCAGCAACTTAGTAGGGGCTTACACTGATGCTTTCTTT.

Remarks on this clonotype: At one end, the junction sequence differs from germline, possibly due to a read error. This chain joins TRBV4-2 and TRBJ2-7; no clear D. Per germline, CDR1 LGHNA and CDR2 YNFKEQ. This CDR3 spans 16 amino acids. CDR3 bases: TGTGCCAGCACCCATTACCTAGTGGAAGGGCCGGGCGAGCAGTATTTC. As protein: CASTHYLVEGPGEQYF.

Concerning this clonotype: The germline gene is not matched at one end of the junction; a read error may be the cause. The chain couples TRBV11-2 to TRBJ2-2, with a weak D call TRBD2 (6 bases). The CDR3 runs 15 residues. Germline-derived CDR1 and CDR2 are SGHAT and FQNNGV. The CDR3: CASLPPGVCTGELLF. The CDR3 DNA reads TGTGCCAGCCTCCCACCGGGAGTGTGCACCGGAGAGCTGCTTTTT.

Notes on this clonotype: An end of the junction does not agree with germline; a read error may underlie this. The CDR3 reads CVSSYAGLAGGNEQFF. CDR3 nucleotides: TGTGTCAGCAGTTACGCGGGACTAGCGGGGGGTAATGAGCAGTTCTTC. The J gene is TRBJ2-1, the V gene TRBV6-5, with 15 bases lining up with TRBD2. Germline lookup yields CDR1 MNHEY and CDR2 SVGAGI. The length of the CDR3 is 16 residues.

Notes on this clonotype: Likely a read error: the CDR3 ends without its conserved phenylalanine or tryptophan. The gene calls are TRBV11-2 and TRBJ1-2, with D perhaps matching TRBD1 (6 bases). In germline, CDR1 is SGHAT, CDR2 FQNNGV. Trimming removed 10 bases at V and 4 bases at J, with 19 bases between. This CDR3 has 14 residues. CDR3 DNA: TGTGCCAACAGAGAGTGGGACACCACCTATGGCTACACCTCC. It translates to CANREWDTTYGYTS.

The rearrangement uses TRBV18 and TRBJ1-4; 8 positions match TRBD1. The germline CDR1 and CDR2 sequences are KGHSH and LQKENI. This CDR3 region has 13 residues. The V and J ends lost 3 bases and 7 bases, in that order; junction bases with no gene match: 1. For the CDR3, the DNA is TGTGCCAGCTCACCCGGACAGGGTGAAAAACTGTTTTTT. This codes for CASSPGQGEKLFF.

This clonotype was seen once. Germline and junction disagree at one end, which may indicate a read error. The gene calls are TRBV12-3 or TRBV12-4 and TRBJ2-3; the match to TRBD2 covers 8 bases. This CDR3 contains 16 residues. CDR3 loop: CASSSPSGSATDTQYF. The CDR3 DNA reads TGTGCCAGCAGTTCCCCAAGCGGGAGCGCTACAGATACACAGTATTTT.

As to this clonotype: At one boundary the junction diverges from the germline segment, which might be a read error. The chain uses TRBV6-1 and TRBJ2-5; D is uncertain. The germline gives CDR1 MNHNS, CDR2 SASEGT. There are 12 residues in the CDR3. The CDR3 loop reads CASIVNQETQYF. The CDR3, as DNA: TGTGCAAGCATTGTCAACCAAGAGACCCAGTACTTC.

As for this clonotype: One end of the junction does not line up with germline, which may come from a read error. The V and J genes are TRBV30 and TRBJ2-3; D may be TRBD1 (6 bases). Per the germline V gene, CDR1 is GTSNPN and CDR2 is SVGIG (reference sequence). CDR3 length: 13 amino acids. The CDR3 protein is CGWSEGEKDTQFF. For the CDR3, the DNA is TGTGGCTGGAGTGAGGGGGAGAAAGATACGCAGTTTTTT.

At least ten counts were recorded for this clonotype. The chain carries TRBV12-3 or TRBV12-4 and TRBJ1-5; the D gene is possibly TRBD1 (5 bases). The CDR3 length is 12 residues. Trimming pared 0 bases from V and 12 bases from J, leaving 9 bases between. DNA for the CDR3: TGTGCCAGCAGTTTAGCGGCGGGGGTCCAGCATTTT. The encoded protein is CASSLAAGVQHF.

This clonotype appeared many times. The rearrangement links TRBV29-1 to TRBJ2-7, with D tentatively TRBD2 (5 bases). Germline CDR1 SQVTM, CDR2 ANQGSEA. The CDR3 covers 11 residues. Trimming shortened V by 5 bases and J by 2 bases, and 7 bases separated the two germline ends. The CDR3 sequence: CSVSGTYEQYF. CDR3 DNA: TGCAGCGTTTCCGGGACCTACGAGCAGTACTTC.

This clonotype was found a few times. This may be a read error: a much more frequent sequence differs by one nucleotide. This chain connects TRBV10-2 to TRBJ2-1, with D tentatively TRBD1 (6 bases). Germline V gene sequence: CDR1 WSHSY, CDR2 SAAADI. This CDR3 spans 15 amino acids. CDR3 loop: CVSSEQGPRDNEQFF. In DNA, the CDR3 is TGCGTCAGCAGTGAGCAGGGGCCCCGTGACAATGAGCAGTTCTTC.

A note on this clonotype: At one end, the junction sequence differs from germline, possibly due to a read error. V usage is TRBV19 and J usage is TRBJ2-2; D possibly corresponds to TRBD2 (6 bases). Germline loops: CDR1 LNHDA, CDR2 SQIVND (reference sequence). The CDR3 is 14 amino acids. CDR3 in DNA: TGTGCCAATAGTGCGAGACTAGTGGGCGGGGAGCTGTTTTTT. Translating gives CANSARLVGGELFF.

With respect to this clonotype: A read error may account for a junction end that differs from germline. The chain carries TRBV30 and TRBJ2-7, with D tentatively TRBD2 (5 bases). Germline V CDR1 and CDR2: GTSNPN, SVGIG (reference sequence). The CDR3 spans 14 residues. CDR3 nucleotide sequence: TGTGCCTGGAGTACCCCGGGAAGCTCCTACGAGCTGTACTTC. This codes for CAWSTPGSSYELYF.